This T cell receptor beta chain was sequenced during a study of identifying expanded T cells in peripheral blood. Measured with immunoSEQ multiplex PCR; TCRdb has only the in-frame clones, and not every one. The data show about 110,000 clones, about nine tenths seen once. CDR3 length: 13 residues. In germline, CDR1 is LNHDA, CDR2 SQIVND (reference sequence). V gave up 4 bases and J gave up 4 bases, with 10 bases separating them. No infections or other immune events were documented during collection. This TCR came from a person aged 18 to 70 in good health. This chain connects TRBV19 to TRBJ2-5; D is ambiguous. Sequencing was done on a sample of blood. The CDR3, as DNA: TGTGCCAGTAGTACCTCGGGCCGAGAGACCCAGTACTTC. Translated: CASSTSGRETQYF. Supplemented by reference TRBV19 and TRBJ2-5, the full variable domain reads DGGITQSPKYLFRKEGQNVTLSCEQNLNHDAMYWYRQDPGQGLRLIYYSQIVNDFQKGDIAEGYSVSREKKESFPLTVTSAQKNPTAFYLCASSTSGRETQYFGPGTRLLVL.